This T cell receptor (beta chain) was sequenced during a study of graft-versus-host responses after intestinal transplantation. The overall study: The transplants performed in recipients were multivisceral, liver-intestinal, or isolated intestinal. Anti-thymocyte globulin was used for induction in all recipients, who then took tacrolimus and steroids for approximately 3 years.

Findings and limits, study-wide: Some patients had graft-donor T cell macrochimerism, and their allografts showed high graft-versus-host to host-versus-graft clonal ratios. Among recipient marrow samples, GvH clones were found; some appeared first in ileum or blood.

For this clone: Antigen unknown.

The CDR3 is 18 residues long. V lost 5 bases and J 2 bases, leaving 23 bases between the germline ends. From germline, CDR1 is SGHTA and CDR2 FQGTGA. Intraepithelial plus lamina propria lymphocytes were released by processing graft tissue. Method: immunoSEQ multiplex PCR; TCRdb's copy keeps in-frame clones and lacks some. The top ten hold 7.8% of the sample, which has about 15,000 clones, 79% seen once. This rearrangement joins TRBV7-3 to TRBJ2-3, with D perhaps assigned TRBD1 or TRBD2 (5 bases each). The specimen comprised ileum tissue, sampled approximately 61 weeks after intestinal transplant. This receptor was obtained from a human patient who received an intestinal transplant, so some T cells may come from the graft donor. CDR3 in DNA: TGTGCCAGCAGCCCCTCCCCCCCGGGACGCCGCGACACAGATACGCAGTATTTT. Its translation: CASSPSPPGRRDTDTQYF.